The clone carrying this TCR beta chain came up a few times. As yet, its antigen is unknown. These data are taken from a study of identical twins. Overall study findings and caveats: Excess low generation probability was seen in twin-shared out-of-frame alpha sequences. A lower insertion count was a feature of abundant cord blood beta clonotypes, with no such feature in memory repertoires.

TCRdb used MiXCR to reprocess the 5' RACE reads, holding one entry per CDR3 protein. Seen here are around 450,000 distinct CDR3 sequences, 12% to 15% observed once, and the top ten hold around 0.57%. With 1 base removed from V and 3 bases from J, the gap between germline ends came to 10 bases. CDR1 SGHTA and CDR2 FQGNSA come from the germline V gene. This CDR3 is built from 14 residues. Another study also made use of these data, one on yellow fever vaccine responses in identical twins.

Sequencing was done on a sample of CD4+ T cells sorted from blood. This chain uses TRBV7-2 with TRBJ2-7, with D maybe TRBD2 (5 bases). The sequence came from a woman under 30 in good health. CDR3 DNA: TGTGCCAGCAGCTTAGAAAGCGGCGACTACGAGCAGTACTTC. It encodes CASSLESGDYEQYF.